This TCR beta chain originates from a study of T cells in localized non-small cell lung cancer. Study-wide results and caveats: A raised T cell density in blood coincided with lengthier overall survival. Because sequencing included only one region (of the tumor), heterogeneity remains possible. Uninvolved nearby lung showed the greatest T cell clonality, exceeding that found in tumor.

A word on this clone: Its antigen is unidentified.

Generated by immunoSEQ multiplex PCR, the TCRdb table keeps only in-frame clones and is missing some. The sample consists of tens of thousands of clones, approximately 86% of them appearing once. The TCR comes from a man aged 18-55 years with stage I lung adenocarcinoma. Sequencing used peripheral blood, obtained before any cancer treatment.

Written as DNA, the CDR3 is TGTGCCAGCAGCCAACGACAGGGAGGCCAAGAGACCCAGTACTTC. Translated, it gives CASSQRQGGQETQYF. The chain couples TRBV4-2 to TRBJ2-5; possible D gene TRBD1, 7 bases. From germline, CDR1 is LGHNA and CDR2 YNFKEQ. V lost 2 bases to trimming and J lost 1 base, with 11 bases between them. The CDR3 totals 15 residues.